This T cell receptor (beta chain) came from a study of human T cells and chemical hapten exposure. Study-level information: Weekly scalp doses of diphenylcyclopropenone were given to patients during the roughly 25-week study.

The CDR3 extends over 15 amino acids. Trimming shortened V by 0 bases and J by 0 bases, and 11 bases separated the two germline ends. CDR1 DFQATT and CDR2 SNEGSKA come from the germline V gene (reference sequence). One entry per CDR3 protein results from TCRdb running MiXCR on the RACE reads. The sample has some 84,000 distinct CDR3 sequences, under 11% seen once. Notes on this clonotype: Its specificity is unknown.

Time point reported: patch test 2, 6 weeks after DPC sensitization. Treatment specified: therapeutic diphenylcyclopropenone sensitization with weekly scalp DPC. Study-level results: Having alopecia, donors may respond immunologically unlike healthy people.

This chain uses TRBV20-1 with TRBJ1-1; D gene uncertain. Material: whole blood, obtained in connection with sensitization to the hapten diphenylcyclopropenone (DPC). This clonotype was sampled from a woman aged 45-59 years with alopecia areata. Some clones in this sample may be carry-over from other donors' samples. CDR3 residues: CSARDMGRLNTEAFF. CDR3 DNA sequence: TGCAGTGCTAGAGATATGGGCAGGCTGAACACTGAAGCTTTCTTT.